This record looks at one TCR beta chain sequence and its context. Its antigen is not identified. Since a much larger clone is just one base distant, this may be a read error. The identical CDR3 is also encoded by other nucleotide sequences in the sample. The entry originates in a study of T cell responses to AZD1222 COVID-19 vaccine. Looked up from germline, CDR1 is SGHAT and CDR2 is FQDESV (reference sequence). The CDR3 is 17 amino acids. Findings of the study overall: In all cases, repertoires were sampled only after the peak T cell response. White British people made up most donors, females outnumbered males, and clonal diversity was possibly underestimated.

Only in-frame clones appear in the TCRdb table, and some are missing; sequencing was by immunoSEQ multiplex PCR. The table has fewer than 85,000 clones, about 90% seen once. The chain recombines TRBV11-1 with TRBJ2-5, with 8 bases matching TRBD1. The TCR originated in an adult in good health. The sample was peripheral blood, taken on day 0 of MenACWY control vaccination. The CDR3 sequence: CASSLARTGMYQETQYF. The DNA for the CDR3 is TGTGCCAGTAGCTTAGCACGGACAGGGATGTACCAAGAGACCCAGTACTTC.